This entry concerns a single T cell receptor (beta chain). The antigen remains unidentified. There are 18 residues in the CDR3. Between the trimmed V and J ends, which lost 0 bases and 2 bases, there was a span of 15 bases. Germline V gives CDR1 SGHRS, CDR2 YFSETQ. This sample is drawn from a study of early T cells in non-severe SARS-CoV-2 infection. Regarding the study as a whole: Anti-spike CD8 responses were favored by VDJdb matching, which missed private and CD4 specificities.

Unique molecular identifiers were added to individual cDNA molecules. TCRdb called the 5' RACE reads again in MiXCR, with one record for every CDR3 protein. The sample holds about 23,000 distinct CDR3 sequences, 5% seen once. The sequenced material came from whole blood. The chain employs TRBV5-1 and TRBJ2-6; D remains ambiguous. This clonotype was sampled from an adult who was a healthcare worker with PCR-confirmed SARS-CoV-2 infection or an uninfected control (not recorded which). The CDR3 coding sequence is TGCGCCAGCAGCTTGGAGGCTGGCGGACCTACTGGGGCCAACGTCCTGACTTTC. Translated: CASSLEAGGPTGANVLTF.